This T cell receptor (beta chain) was observed in a study of T cell responses to AZD1222 COVID-19 vaccine. Concerning this clone itself: What it binds is unknown.

General observations from the study: Baseline serostatus was positive in only six AZD1222 recipients.

There are 15 residues in the CDR3. Germline CDR1 LNHDA, CDR2 SQIVND (reference sequence). V was trimmed by 3 bases and J by 0 bases, leaving 8 bases between them. Sequencing was performed with immunoSEQ multiplex PCR; in TCRdb, only in-frame clones are kept and a portion is missing. The sample has under 200,000 clones; 94% are singletons. This receptor was identified in an adult in good health. Sequenced here: peripheral blood, sampled on day 0 of AZD1222 vaccination. The V call is TRBV19, the J call TRBJ1-4; D is possibly TRBD1 (6 bases). CDR3 sequence: CASSIGTTTNEKLFF. The CDR3 nucleotides read TGTGCCAGTAGTATCGGGACAACAACTAATGAAAAACTGTTTTTT.